Reported below is one T cell receptor beta chain. The clone's antigen remains unknown. Base qualities are not provided; no much larger clone lies one nucleotide away. This specimen belongs to a study of blood T cell repertoires in COVID-19 (dated by TCRdb to 2018 to 2021). With regard to the full study: Samples covering the acute and convalescent phases of COVID-19 were provided by collaborators in the United States, Italy and Spain. The prospective study material was composed of cDNA or gDNA derived from T cells, B-cell-depleted T cells, or PBMCs. The dataset comprised deeply sampled blood TCRbeta repertoires from subjects exposed to, actively infected with, or recovered from COVID-19. The repertoires were released in a freely available public database intended as a resource for research on the immune response to SARS-CoV-2. Samples came from the ongoing ImmuneRACE study (first 160 participants) plus 1,254 subjects from 6 global collaborators. A de-identified subject ID, COVID-19 status, age in years and sex were almost always included in the sample metadata. Where HLA class I and class II types were available, the types were taken from metadata supplied by the sample provider, not from assay-based typing.

As encoded in the germline V gene, CDR1 is SGHRS while CDR2 is YFSETQ. The CDR3 contains 13 residues, cysteine and phenylalanine counted. The only DNA kept is the CDR3, 39 bases in frame from the first base. Deletion took 5 bases off V and 2 bases off J, with a span of 9 bases between the germline ends. Beyond this particular receptor, the publication reports: Clinical and demographic metadata were provided uncurated, with the amount varying by source and participant.

Whole blood was collected in K2EDTA tubes by collaborating institutions according to the institutions' own protocols. For TCRbeta analysis, collaborators shipped samples in one of three forms: frozen whole blood, isolated PBMCs, or DNA extracted from either of those sample types. TCRbeta CDR3 regions were amplified from genomic DNA by means of the immunoSEQ Assay, a bias-controlled multiplex PCR. For the original study's pipeline: Nucleated cell counts per sample were estimated from amplification of reference gene primers within the assay. To quantify the absolute abundance of each unique TCRbeta CDR3 rearrangement, sequence reads were collapsed and filtered. For each sample, productive Simpson clonality was calculated by taking the square root of Simpson's diversity index across productive rearrangements. TCRdb mirrors the immuneACCESS table, restricted to in-frame sequences. Some clones are absent from its copies; in checked studies, under half trace to an unresolved V gene, and the reason for the others is unknown. From that table come the V and J calls and clone size; the DNA was used to work out D and trimming. This sample is represented by some 100,000 clones; 84% of them were singletons. In total, the top ten clones hold approximately 7.9% of the sample.

The receptor was derived from a woman aged 80 or older with active or convalescent COVID-19. The specimen was peripheral blood. The chain is made from TRBV5-1 and TRBJ2-3; TRBD1 is a weak D gene call, 5 bases matching. The nucleotides are TGCGCCAGCAGACCAGGGCTCACAGATACGCAGTATTTT. Its amino acids are CASRPGLTDTQYF.